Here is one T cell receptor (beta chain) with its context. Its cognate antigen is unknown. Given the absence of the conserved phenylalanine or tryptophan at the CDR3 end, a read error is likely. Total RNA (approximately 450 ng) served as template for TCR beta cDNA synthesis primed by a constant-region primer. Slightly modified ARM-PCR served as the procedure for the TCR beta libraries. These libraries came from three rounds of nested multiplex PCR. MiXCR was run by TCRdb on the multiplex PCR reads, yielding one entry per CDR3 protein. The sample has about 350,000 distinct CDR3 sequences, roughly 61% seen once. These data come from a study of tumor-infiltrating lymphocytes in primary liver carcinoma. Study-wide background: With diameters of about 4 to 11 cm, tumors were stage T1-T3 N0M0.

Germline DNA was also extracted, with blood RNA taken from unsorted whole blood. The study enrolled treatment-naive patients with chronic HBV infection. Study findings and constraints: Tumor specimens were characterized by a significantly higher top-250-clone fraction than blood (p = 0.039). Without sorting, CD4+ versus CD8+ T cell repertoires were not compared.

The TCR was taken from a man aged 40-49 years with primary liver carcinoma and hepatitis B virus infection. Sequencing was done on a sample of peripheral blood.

This chain's CDR3 is CASSELVGFSGNQLQHL. DNA of the CDR3: TGTGCCAGCAGTGAACTCGTCGGGTTTAGTGGCAATCAGCTCCAGCATCTT. The V and J genes are TRBV6-1 and TRBJ1-5; D not certain. The CDR3 length is 17 residues. Germline CDR1 reads MNHNS; CDR2 reads SASEGT.